Listed below are T cell receptor beta chains from one sample, sequenced in a study of tumor-infiltrating lymphocytes in localized non-small cell lung cancer. Libraries were prepared by immunoSEQ multiplex PCR; TCRdb keeps only in-frame clonotypes and omits some of them. This table has more than 10,000 clones, more than 65% appearing once. The sequenced sample consisted of lung tumor tissue. These TCRs come from a human donor with non-small cell lung cancer. The CDR3 runs from the conserved cysteine through the conserved F or W. A D gene is named only where the DNA matches it firmly. Clone size is shown for a subset of rows, as once, few, many or a class of expanded clone.

J	D	V	size	DNA	CDR3
TRBJ1-1	-	TRBV18	-	TGTGCCAGCTCACGACAGAGGAACACTGAAGCTTTCTTT	CASSRQRNTEAFF
TRBJ2-2	TRBD1	TRBV6-1	few	TGTGCCAGCAGTGGCCGGACAGGGAGAAACACCGGGGAGCTGTTTTTT	CASSGRTGRNTGELFF
TRBJ2-3	-	TRBV28	-	TGTGCCAGCAAAGCGGGACAGCGCACAGATACGCAGTATTTT	CASKAGQRTDTQYF
TRBJ1-5	TRBD1	TRBV7-2	-	TGTGCCAGCAGCTTAGGACAGGGAAGTAAAGGTCAGCCCCAGCATTTT	CASSLGQGSKGQPQHF
TRBJ2-3	TRBD1	TRBV28	-	TGTGCCAGCAGCAAAAGGACAGGTGAGGACCTAGCAGATACGCAGTATTTT	CASSKRTGEDLADTQYF
TRBJ1-3	-	TRBV5-6	-	TGTGCCAGCAGCTTGGGATTGGGGGGTAAGGCTGGAAACACCATATATTTT	CASSLGLGGKAGNTIYF
TRBJ1-5	TRBD1	TRBV10-2	-	TGCGCCAGCAGACAGGGGGCGCGGCAGCCCCAGCATTTT	CASRQGARQPQHF
TRBJ2-7	TRBD1	TRBV18	-	TGTGCCAGCTCCCGCTTGGGACAGGGGAAAGGCGAGCAGTACTTC	CASSRLGQGKGEQYF
TRBJ1-6	TRBD1	TRBV7-6	once	TGTGCCAGCAGCCGCGAGACAGGGGGCATTTCACCCCTCCACTTT	CASSRETGGISPLHF
TRBJ1-2	-	TRBV6-1	-	TGTGCCAGCAGTGGGCTCAACTATGGCTACACCTTC	CASSGLNYGYTF
TRBJ2-5	TRBD2	TRBV4-1	-	TGCGCCAGCAGCCAAGGAGAGACTAGCGGACAAGAGACCCAGTACTTC	CASSQGETSGQETQYF
TRBJ1-5	-	TRBV30	-	TGTGCCTGGAGTGCCTCGGGGGGAGGCAGGGGATCAATTCAGCCCCAGCATTTT	CAWSASGGGRGSIQPQHF
TRBJ2-7	-	TRBV28	-	TGTGCCAGCAGTTTATTGACGGCCGGGCCCTACGAGCAGTACTTC	CASSLLTAGPYEQYF
TRBJ1-2	TRBD1	TRBV12-5	-	TGTGCTAGTGGTGGCTCAGGGGGCAGTAAGGGCTACACCTTC	CASGGSGGSKGYTF
TRBJ1-2	-	TRBV5-8	-	TGTGCCAGCAGTATCGGACAGACTAACTATGGCTACACCTTC	CASSIGQTNYGYTF
TRBJ2-2	TRBD2	TRBV6-5	-	TGTGCCAGCGGCGGGAGGACGAACACCGGGGAGCTGTTTTTT	CASGGRTNTGELFF
TRBJ2-7	-	TRBV13	-	TGTGCCAGCAGCTTAGGGGTCTCCTTTTCCTACGAGCAGTACTTC	CASSLGVSFSYEQYF
TRBJ1-1	-	TRBV6-5	-	TGTGCCAGCAGTTACGGAGGCAGACTAAACACTGAAGCTTTCTTT	CASSYGGRLNTEAFF
TRBJ2-5	-	TRBV5-1	-	TGCGCCAGCAGCGGGGGGCAGGGGACCCAGTACTTC	CASSGGQGTQYF
TRBJ2-7	TRBD1	TRBV11-2	-	TGTGCCAGCAGCTTAAGCCGGGACAGGGGGGCAGAGCAGTACTTC	CASSLSRDRGAEQYF
TRBJ1-5	TRBD1	TRBV2	-	TGTGCCAGCAGTGAGAGGACAGGGGGCCGTCAGCCCCAGCATTTT	CASSERTGGRQPQHF
TRBJ1-3	-	TRBV5-6	-	TGTGCCAGCAGCCGGGACAAGGGCTCTGGAAACACCATATATTTT	CASSRDKGSGNTIYF
TRBJ2-6	TRBD1	TRBV7-7	-	TGTGCCAGCAGCCCCGGACAGGGGGCTGGGGCCAACGTCCTGACTTTC	CASSPGQGAGANVLTF
TRBJ1-2	-	TRBV27	once	TGTGCCAGCAGCCTTATCCCGGGACCCGAGACTGGCTACACCTTC	CASSLIPGPETGYTF
TRBJ2-7	TRBD1	TRBV7-6	-	TGTGCCAGCAGCTTAGCGGGGGACAGGGGTTCCGAGCAGTACTTC	CASSLAGDRGSEQYF
TRBJ1-5	-	TRBV6-5	few	TGTGCCAGCGGGGAGGGTGGAAATCAGCCCCAGCATTTT	CASGEGGNQPQHF
TRBJ2-4	-	TRBV7-2	-	TGTGCCAGTTCCATTAGGACGGCAGCCAAAAACATTCAGTACTTC	CASSIRTAAKNIQYF
TRBJ1-1	-	TRBV5-1	hyperexpanded	TGCGCCAGCAGCTTGGCCGCTGGGGGAGGGACTGAAGCTTTCTTT	CASSLAAGGGTEAFF
TRBJ2-7	-	TRBV7-2	-	TGTGCCAGCAGCTTAGGCCCTCGAACAGGAACAAGACCCTCCGAGCAGTACTTC	CASSLGPRTGTRPSEQYF
TRBJ2-7	-	TRBV5-6	-	TGTGCCAGCAGCTTGAGCGGCCCTTACGAGCAGTACTTC	CASSLSGPYEQYF
TRBJ1-2	TRBD1	TRBV27	-	TGTGCCAGCAGTCCCCGACAGGGAGCTTACTATGGCTACACCTTC	CASSPRQGAYYGYTF
TRBJ2-3	-	TRBV7-2	-	TGTGCCAGCACCCCGTCGGGGACTCGGGATACGCAGTATTTT	CASTPSGTRDTQYF
TRBJ2-7	-	TRBV7-2	few	TGTGCCAGCAGCCGAGACACAGCCTACGAGCAGTACTTC	CASSRDTAYEQYF
TRBJ2-7	-	TRBV7-2	-	TGTGCCAGCAGCTTAGACAGACCCTCGCGGACCTACGAGCAGTACTTC	CASSLDRPSRTYEQYF
TRBJ2-7	-	TRBV29-1	-	TGCAGCGTTGAAGGGTCCTCCTACGAGCAGTACTTC	CSVEGSSYEQYF
TRBJ1-2	-	TRBV6-5	-	TGTGCCAGCAAATACCCAGGCTATGGCTACACCTTC	CASKYPGYGYTF
TRBJ2-1	-	TRBV5-5	-	TGTGCCAGCAGCTTGGTGGCGGCGTCGATTGGTGAGCAGTTCTTC	CASSLVAASIGEQFF
TRBJ1-3	-	TRBV29-1	-	TGCAGCGTGACCTTTACTGGAAACACCATATATTTT	CSVTFTGNTIYF
TRBJ2-7	TRBD1	TRBV7-2	-	TGTGCCAGCACCGGACAGGAGGTTTTATACGAGCAGTACTTC	CASTGQEVLYEQYF
TRBJ1-4	TRBD1	TRBV12-5	-	TGTGCTAGTGGTTTGAACCCGGGACAGGCAAATGAAAAACTGTTTTTT	CASGLNPGQANEKLFF
TRBJ2-2	TRBD1	TRBV7-8	-	TGTGCCAGCAGCGGCGCAGGGGGCGCCCCCGGGGAGCTGTTTTTT	CASSGAGGAPGELFF
TRBJ1-2	TRBD1	TRBV27	-	TGTGCCAGCAGGCCCGGGACAGGGGATGGCTACACCTTC	CASRPGTGDGYTF
TRBJ1-2	-	TRBV4-2	once	TGTGCCAGCAGCCAAGATCTAAGGGGAGCTAACTATGGCTACACCTTC	CASSQDLRGANYGYTF
TRBJ1-5	-	TRBV19	-	TGTGCCAGTAGTATAACCGCAGGGAATCAGCCCCAGCATTTT	CASSITAGNQPQHF
TRBJ1-6	TRBD1	TRBV5-6	few	TGTGCCAGCAGCTACCCGACGACAGGGGGAAGATCACCCCTCCACTTT	CASSYPTTGGRSPLHF
TRBJ2-7	TRBD1	TRBV4-1	-	TGCGCCAGCAGCCAGGTTCTAGACAGGGGGCGAGAGCAGTACTTC	CASSQVLDRGREQYF
TRBJ2-7	-	TRBV7-2	-	TGTGCCAGCAGCATAGGAGGGGGGAAAGGCTACGAGCAGTACTTC	CASSIGGGKGYEQYF
TRBJ1-1	TRBD1	TRBV5-1	once	TGCGCCAGCAGCACTCCGGGACAGTTATCTGAAGCTTTCTTT	CASSTPGQLSEAFF
TRBJ1-4	TRBD1	TRBV11-1	-	TGTGCCAGCAGCCCAGGGGGCAGGGCCCAAAAAGGGACTAATGAAAAACTGTTTTTT	CASSPGGRAQKGTNEKLFF
TRBJ1-1	-	TRBV4-1	-	TGCGCCAGCAGCCAAGTTGGGAAGGACACTGAAGCTTTCTTT	CASSQVGKDTEAFF
TRBJ2-7	TRBD1	TRBV28	once	TGTGCCAGCAATACAGGGGGTAACAGGCACGAGCAGTACTTC	CASNTGGNRHEQYF
TRBJ1-2	TRBD1	TRBV5-6	-	TGTGCCAGCAGCTTGGCCGGGACAGCCACTAACTATGGCTACACCTTC	CASSLAGTATNYGYTF
TRBJ1-3	-	TRBV2	-	TGTGCCAGCATAGAAGTTGGAAACACCATATATTTT	CASIEVGNTIYF
TRBJ2-1	-	TRBV6-5	-	TGTGCCAGCAGAACGTTCCCCGGACGCTACAATGAGCAGTTCTTC	CASRTFPGRYNEQFF
TRBJ1-1	-	TRBV10-3	-	TGTGCCATCAGCTCCTTCAGGAACACTGAAGCTTTCTTT	CAISSFRNTEAFF
TRBJ1-4	-	TRBV5-1	-	TGCGCCAGCAGCTTGGGGATTCGGGGAGCTAATGAAAAACTGTTTTTT	CASSLGIRGANEKLFF
TRBJ1-5	TRBD1	TRBV19	-	TGTGCCAGGCAGGGACAGGGAGCGGCTCAGCCCCAGCATTTT	CARQGQGAAQPQHF
TRBJ1-4	-	TRBV29-1	-	TGCAGCGTCCTCTTAACGGGGAGTGTTGCTAATGAAAAACTGTTTTTT	CSVLLTGSVANEKLFF